This paragraph covers one T cell receptor beta chain sequence. This sample is part of a study of T cell changes during pregnancy in multiple sclerosis. The method was immunoSEQ multiplex PCR; TCRdb's version includes in-frame clones alone and lacks a portion of them. The repertoire includes roughly 69,000 clones, 90% to 95% of them detected once, and about 0.27% sits in the top ten. This TCR came from a female donor in good health, enrolled as a control in a pregnancy study. The sequencing here drew on CD4+ T cells from peripheral blood mononuclear cells, taken in the third trimester of pregnancy.

CDR3 sequence reads: CASRESHRSYEQYF. CDR3 coding DNA: TGTGCCAGCAGAGAAAGCCACAGATCCTACGAGCAGTACTTC. The rearrangement uses TRBV6-5 and TRBJ2-7; the D is unclear. V was shortened by 6 bases and J by 1 base, with 13 bases between the two germline ends. The CDR3 covers 14 residues. Germline loops: CDR1 MNHEY, CDR2 SVGAGI.